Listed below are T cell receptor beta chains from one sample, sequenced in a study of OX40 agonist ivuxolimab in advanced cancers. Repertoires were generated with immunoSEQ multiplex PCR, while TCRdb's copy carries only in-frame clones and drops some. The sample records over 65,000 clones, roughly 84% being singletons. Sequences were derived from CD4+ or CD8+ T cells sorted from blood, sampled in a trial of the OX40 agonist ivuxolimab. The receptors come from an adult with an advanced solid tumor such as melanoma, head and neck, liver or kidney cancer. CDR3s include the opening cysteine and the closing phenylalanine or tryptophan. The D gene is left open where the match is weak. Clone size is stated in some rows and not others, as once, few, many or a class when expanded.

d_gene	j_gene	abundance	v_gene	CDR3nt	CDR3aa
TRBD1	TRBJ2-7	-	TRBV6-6	TGTGCCAGCAGTCCGGGGACAGGGGGTATCTACGAGCAGTACTTC	CASSPGTGGIYEQYF
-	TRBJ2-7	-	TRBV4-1	TGCGCCAGCAGCCATACCTCTCGGGTAGGAGAGCAGTACTTC	CASSHTSRVGEQYF
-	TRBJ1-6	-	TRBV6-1	TGTGCCACCTGGGCCCGGTATAATTCACCCCTCCACTTT	CATWARYNSPLHF
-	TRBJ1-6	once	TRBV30	TGTGCCTGGAGGCGGACGCAGGCTAATTCACCCCTCCACTTT	CAWRRTQANSPLHF
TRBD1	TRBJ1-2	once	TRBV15	TGTGCCACCAGTAGGGACAGGGTACAAGGGGACTATGGCTACACCTTC	CATSRDRVQGDYGYTF
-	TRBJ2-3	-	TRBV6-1	TGTGCCAGCAGTAGATCTAGCACAGATACGCAGTATTTT	CASSRSSTDTQYF
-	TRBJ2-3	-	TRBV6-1	TGTGCCAGCAGTGAAAGCCTAGCGCCCGAGGATACGCAGTATTTT	CASSESLAPEDTQYF
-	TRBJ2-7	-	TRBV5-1	TGCGCCAGCAGCTTGTTGGGCAGGAACGAGCAGTACTTC	CASSLLGRNEQYF
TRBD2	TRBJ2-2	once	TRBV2	TGTGCCAGCAGTTCAAGCGGGAGAAACACCGGGGAGCTGTTTTTT	CASSSSGRNTGELFF
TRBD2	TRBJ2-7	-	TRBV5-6	TGTGCCAGCAGCTCCACTAGCGGGAGGCCCTACGAGCAGTACTTC	CASSSTSGRPYEQYF
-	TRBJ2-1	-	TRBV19	TGTGCCAGTAGTATAGGGAGCTCCTACAATGAGCAGTTCTTC	CASSIGSSYNEQFF
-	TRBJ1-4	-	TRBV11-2	TGTGCCAGCAGCTTAATATCGAGCAGGGGCGGATTGGGTGAAAAACTGTTTTTT	CASSLISSRGGLGEKLFF
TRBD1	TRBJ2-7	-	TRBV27	TGTGCCAGCAGTTTAGGTTGGGGACAGCAGTTTTACGAGCAGTACTTC	CASSLGWGQQFYEQYF
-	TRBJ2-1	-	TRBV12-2	TGTGCAAGTCGCCTACAAAGGGGGGAATACAATGAGCAGTTCTTC	CASRLQRGEYNEQFF
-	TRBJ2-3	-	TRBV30	TGTGCCTGGAGCATTACCCAGGGGTACACAGATACGCAGTATTTT	CAWSITQGYTDTQYF
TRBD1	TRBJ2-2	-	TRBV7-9	TGTGCCAGCAGCAGCCCGGACAGGCGAACCGGGGAGCTGTTTTTT	CASSSPDRRTGELFF